A selection of T cell receptor beta chains follows, all from one sample in a study of T cells after yellow fever vaccination. TCRdb passed the 5' RACE reads through MiXCR, listing each CDR3 protein once. The table includes some 560,000 distinct CDR3 sequences, 15% to 20% detected once. The sample in question was PBMCs, obtained 15 days after the yellow fever booster vaccination. Receptor source: a man aged 30 to 39 who received the YFV17D yellow fever vaccine. CDR3s include the opening cysteine and the closing phenylalanine or tryptophan. Each record gives: V gene, clone size, J gene, D gene, CDR3 protein, CDR3 DNA. The D gene is left open where the match is weak. Some rows mark clone size as missing; the rest say once, few, many or name a class of expanded clone.

>TRBV6-5|NA|TRBJ2-1|NA
CASSYGFSGGYNEQFF
TGTGCCAGCAGTTACGGGTTTAGCGGCGGATACAATGAGCAGTTCTTC
>TRBV15|few|TRBJ2-7|NA
CATSRDRTLSSYEQYF
TGTGCCACCAGCAGAGACCGGACTCTCAGCTCCTACGAGCAGTACTTC
>TRBV4-3|NA|TRBJ2-3|NA
CASSQLTGGDTDTQYF
TGCGCCAGCAGCCAACTAACAGGGGGGGACACAGATACGCAGTATTTT
>TRBV7-9|NA|TRBJ2-6|NA
CASRRASSGANVLTF
TGTGCCAGCAGACGAGCGAGCTCTGGGGCCAACGTCCTGACTTTC
>TRBV30|NA|TRBJ2-5|TRBD2
CAWSGASGSRFAGKETQYF
TGTGCCTGGAGTGGTGCTAGCGGGAGTAGGTTTGCTGGGAAAGAGACCCAGTACTTC
>TRBV10-3|few|TRBJ2-5|NA
CAISESWGRELVGGTQYF
TGTGCCATCAGTGAGTCGTGGGGGCGAGAACTTGTAGGAGGGACCCAGTACTTC
>TRBV28|few|TRBJ2-7|NA
CASSSYSPDEQYF
TGTGCCAGCAGTTCCTACAGTCCGGACGAGCAGTACTTC
>TRBV4-2|NA|TRBJ2-1|NA
CASSRPPRTSDYNEQFF
TGTGCCAGCAGCCGCCCTCCGAGGACTTCTGACTACAATGAGCAGTTCTTC
>TRBV28|NA|TRBJ1-1|NA
CASEPAGRTGMNAEAFF
TGTGCCAGCGAACCGGCGGGACGTACAGGGATGAACGCTGAAGCTTTCTTT
>TRBV6-1|NA|TRBJ2-4|NA
CASSDTGVGLGDIQYF
TGTGCCAGCAGTGATACGGGAGTCGGCCTTGGAGACATTCAGTACTTC
>TRBV5-1|few|TRBJ2-7|NA
CASSLALGVAYEQYF
TGCGCCAGCAGCTTGGCCCTAGGAGTGGCCTACGAGCAGTACTTC
>TRBV3-1|few|TRBJ2-4|NA
CASSQDSRVIQYF
TGTGCCAGCAGCCAAGATTCCAGAGTAATTCAGTACTTC
>TRBV6-1|NA|TRBJ1-1|NA
CASARGVRNTEAFF
TGTGCCAGCGCCCGAGGGGTAAGGAACACTGAAGCTTTCTTT
>TRBV27|NA|TRBJ2-3|NA
CASSRDQVADTQYF
TGTGCCAGCAGTCGGGACCAGGTGGCAGATACGCAGTATTTT
>TRBV25-1|NA|TRBJ2-7|NA
CASRPSQGRGEYF
TGTGCCAGTCGGCCATCCCAAGGGAGGGGGGAGTACTTC
>TRBV12-3/TRBV12-4|few|TRBJ1-1|TRBD1
CASSPETGEVDTEAFF
TGTGCCAGCAGTCCTGAGACAGGGGAAGTGGACACTGAAGCTTTCTTT
>TRBV15|few|TRBJ2-1|NA
CATSVVDEQFF
TGTGCCACCAGCGTTGTCGATGAGCAGTTCTTC
>TRBV19|few|TRBJ2-1|NA
CASGHSYNEQFF
TGTGCCAGCGGGCATTCCTACAATGAGCAGTTCTTC
>TRBV10-3|NA|TRBJ2-4|NA
CAISESVVWNIQYF
TGTGCCATCAGTGAGTCGGTAGTTTGGAACATTCAGTACTTC
>TRBV6-2/TRBV6-3|few|TRBJ2-2|NA
CASSQAGRGYTGELFF
TGTGCCAGCAGCCAAGCGGGCAGGGGTTACACCGGGGAGCTGTTTTTT